This TCR beta chain emerged from a study of cytomegalovirus exposure and HLA in healthy donors listed by TCRdb under 2017. Looking at the study overall: According to a later analysis, the roughly 130 validation repertoires were produced on the same platform as the approximately 690 repertoires of the first cohort. In addition to the first cohort of roughly 670 subjects, a separate validation cohort of 130 or so different subjects was used. The study was designed to test whether signatures of past pathogen exposure could be identified by cataloging public T cell receptors. The study combined high-throughput TCR immunosequencing, statistical association of individual TCRs with disease status, and machine learning to predict cytomegalovirus infection status.

The donors were included in the validation cohort of some 120 subjects, a group kept apart from the roughly 670-subject first cohort. General conclusions and limits of the study: The authors suggested that the approach could potentially be extended to other disease states and immunological phenotypes. A few of the identified cytomegalovirus-associated TCR beta chains were confirmed in vitro to be specific for cytomegalovirus antigens. In the study, some 180 TCR beta chains were listed as associated with cytomegalovirus. Across donors, most TCR sequences were observed very rarely, whereas some public TCRs were present in many individuals. All 110 or so repertoires were used to score co-occurrence in the validation cohort in a later analysis, because that analysis had no HLA typing for the cohort. Of the cluster scores, roughly 95% were above 0 in a later analysis, which found that TCRs clustered in the first cohort also tended to co-occur in the 120 or so validation repertoires. In both the original and validation cohorts, the classifier was reported to diagnose cytomegalovirus status with high specificity and sensitivity.

The CDR3 measures 16 amino acids from cysteine to phenylalanine. Only the CDR3 DNA stays, 48 bases, in frame from base 1. The germline V and J ends show losses of 3 bases and 2 bases respectively, and no gene match explains 7 bases of the junction. As encoded in the germline V gene (reference sequence), CDR1 is SEHNR while CDR2 is FQNEAQ. Comments on this clone: Its antigen remains unidentified. No much larger clone exists at a distance of one base, and base qualities are not known.

The method behind the library was the immunoSEQ multiplex PCR assay. The authors processed their data as follows. A statistical classification framework was developed to diagnose cytomegalovirus status using the catalog of TCR beta chain sequences. TCRdb holds this immuneACCESS table with in-frame rearrangements only. Some clones are missing; in checked studies, unresolved V genes explain under half, and the rest has no known cause. D and trimming come from the DNA, and the V and J calls and clone size come from that table. This sample comprises 150,000 to 200,000 clones, around 85% of them detected only once. Clones ranked in the top ten supply more than 15% of the sample.

Recombination linked TRBV7-9 to TRBJ1-3, with 7 bases in between that match TRBD1. The clonotype comes from a man between 18 and 29 years old in good health and CMV-seropositive. Sequencing was done on a sample of PBMCs. The DNA sequence follows: TGTGCCAGCAGCTTCCCCGAGACAGGGACTGGAAACACCATATATTTT. It translates as CASSFPETGTGNTIYF.